This section outlines one T cell receptor beta chain sequence together with its context. What it binds is not known. Clones were read by immunoSEQ multiplex PCR, and TCRdb kept only the in-frame ones, dropping some. The sample consists of more than 100,000 clones, approximately 95% of them appearing once. The data were obtained in a study of graft-versus-host responses after intestinal transplantation. Study observations and caveats: Maximum circulating GvH clone levels tracked with early post-transplant HvG decreases. Present in recipient marrow, GvH clones included some that appeared first in ileum or blood.

The CDR3 runs to 15 residues. CDR1 and CDR2 from the germline V gene are MRHNA and SNTAGT. V dropped 7 bases and J dropped 3 bases, with 18 bases sitting between them. The chain employs TRBV6-4 and TRBJ1-2; TRBD1 might be the D (6 bases). The receptor was isolated from a human donor who received an intestinal transplant. This material consisted of unstimulated CD8+ T cells sorted from spleen or lymph node cells, taken before intestinal transplant. The CDR3, as DNA: TGTGCCAGCACCCCACGAGCGGACAGCCACTATGGCTACACCTTC. Translated, it gives CASTPRADSHYGYTF.